This T cell receptor beta chain was sequenced in a study of OX40 agonist ivuxolimab in advanced cancers. Study-wide background: Patients were dosed with the agonistic anti-OX40 (CD134) antibody ivuxolimab. Melanoma, hepatocellular carcinoma, head and neck or renal cell cancer occurred in dose-escalation patients.

Blood draws occurred at baseline, cycle 4 day 1, and cycle 7 day 1. V lost 1 base and J lost 7; bases outside the gene matches: 9. The germline gives CDR1 LNHDA, CDR2 SQIVND (reference sequence). The CDR3 is 16 amino acids. General study results and limits: At 0.1 to 3.0 mg/kg, clonal expansion of CD4+ and CD8+ blood T cells had occurred by week 6.

For this clone: Its specificity is not known.

Produced via immunoSEQ multiplex PCR; TCRdb's table is partial and in-frame only. The sample carries about 19,000 clones, around two thirds recorded once. The V gene is TRBV19, the J gene TRBJ2-2, with 7 bases matching TRBD1. The sequence was obtained from an adult with an advanced solid tumor such as melanoma, head and neck, liver or kidney cancer. The starting material was CD4+ or CD8+ T cells sorted from blood, obtained in a trial of the OX40 agonist ivuxolimab. CDR3 DNA: TGTGCCAGTAGTATAGCTCTCGGACAGGTCGGCGGGGAGCTGTTTTTT. It encodes CASSIALGQVGGELFF.